This entry concerns a single TCR beta chain. This clonotype occurred a few times. Its binding antigen is unknown. No clone much larger than this one lies a single base away; base qualities are absent. These data come from a study of blood T cells in healthy people across ages (dated by TCRdb to between 2015 and 2017). Some background on the complete study: In model experiments, roughly one uniquely barcoded TCR beta cDNA molecule per two T cells was captured by template switching. To track age-related changes in TCR beta repertoire diversity, the study relied on deep sequencing normalized with unique cDNA molecular identifiers. The donors were split into four age groups: young (average 16 years), middle-aged (around 37), aged (over 55) and long-lived (approximately 80). To avoid experimental bias, donors of different ages were randomly spread across the sequencing lanes. The study analyzed two additional independent replicas of 1 million unique cDNA reads from the same blood draw for two donors, one aged 18 to 29 and one aged 80 or older. The full study reports these points: Observed TCR beta diversity correlated strongly with the percentage of naive T cells measured by flow cytometry. Estimates of total diversity from one million sequenced T cells were regarded as lower bounds and underestimates. Because donor CMV infection status was unknown, age-related changes in expanded clonotypes were potentially confounded. The long-lived group showed more naive CD4+ T cells, fewer expanded clones and increased TCR diversity than the aged group, suggesting age selection. Since profiling was done on bulk unsorted PBMCs, naive and antigen-experienced compartments could not be conclusively compared. As age increased, observed TCR beta diversity per million T cells dropped in a roughly linear way, and a significant reduction was already evident by age around 41.

The library was built by means of 5' RACE. Sequenced on an Illumina HiSeq 2500. A second roughly 6 to 12 cycle PCR used a sample-barcoded 5' primer and a J-beta primer mix. Each TCR beta cDNA molecule received a unique molecular identifier from a template-switch 5' adaptor carrying 12 random nucleotides. At least 2.5 million CDR3-containing paired-end reads were obtained from each sample. First-strand cDNA synthesis was performed from all RNA using the Mint cDNA synthesis kit, with priming by a TRBC-specific oligonucleotide. After uracil-DNA glycosylase treatment, a first 18-cycle PCR used universal primers M1SS and BC2_uni_R on all cDNA. Processing in the source paper ran as follows. Normalization of each sample was performed by random selection of 1 million high-quality reads, each carrying a distinct molecular identifier. Reads with shared molecular identifiers were discarded instead of being binned into consensus sequences. MiTCR, run with a Q25 quality threshold and the strictest error-elimination algorithm, handled CDR3 identification, clonotype clustering and error correction. A nonparametric unseen species model with Euler transformation was used to estimate lower-bound total TCR beta diversity. Clones were called with MiXCR by TCRdb after fastp trimmed the public reads at Q25, and only in-frame beta chains were retained. For every CDR3 protein sequence, its rows merge into one entry that carries the most common genes and DNA. None of the V and J calls come from the authors' own analysis; TCRdb made them. A total of some 780,000 distinct CDR3 sequences appear in this sample, about 61% of them only once. The ten largest clones represent 20% to 30% of the sample.

The approximately 39 donors, aged 6 to 90 years, were systemically healthy Caucasian individuals from Russia. Ten milliliters of peripheral blood were drawn from each donor into EDTA-treated Vacutainer tubes. Ficoll-Paque density-gradient centrifugation was used to isolate PBMCs, with at least 7 million obtained per sample. Total RNA, at least 5 micrograms per sample, was extracted from PBMCs with Trizol reagent. For every donor, flow cytometry on a PBMC aliquot measured the percentage of naive CD45RAhigh/CD27high T cells. The CDR3 contains 15 residues, cysteine and phenylalanine counted. Of all the DNA, just the CDR3 is kept, 45 bases in frame from base 1. As encoded in the germline V gene, CDR1 is MNHEY while CDR2 is SVGEGT. A distance of 18 bases separates the germline ends of V and J, which lose 6 bases and 6 bases respectively.

The V and J segments used are TRBV6-2 or TRBV6-3 and TRBJ1-5; a tentative D call is TRBD1 (5 bases match). The origin of this receptor is a man aged 35 to 55 in good health. The sequenced material came from blood. The bases are TGTGCCAGCAGGGCCCCCCTAGAGGGGTTTCAGCCCCAGCATTTT. Translation gives CASRAPLEGFQPQHF.